This entry describes one TCR beta chain. CD45RO-CCR7+CD27+CD95- characterized naive CD8+ T cells. The data stem from a study of CXCR3-negative and CXCR3-positive naive CD8 T cells. Study as a whole: Roughly 1.5 +/- 0.3 million TRB reads came from each library, giving about 140 million in total.

Each TRB cDNA library was prepared by 5' RACE (with UMI labels). TCRdb reanalyzed the 5' RACE reads, giving one entry per CDR3 protein sequence and no DNA. The table for this sample gives tens of thousands of distinct CDR3 sequences. The CDR3 extends over 15 amino acids. CDR1 MNHNS and CDR2 SASEGT come from the germline V gene. The chain is built from TRBV6-1 and TRBJ2-3. Sequences were obtained from naive CXCR3- CD8+ T cells from blood. Subset described: CD45RO-CCR7+CD27+CD95- naive CD8+ T cells lacking CXCR3 (TNR3-). The receptor was isolated from a human donor in good health. Some clones in this sample may be carry-over from other donors' samples. CDR3 region: CASSEAVTSTDTQYF.